This is a list of T cell receptor beta chains from one sample in a study of T cell repertoires in cytomegalovirus infection. Each CDR3 protein gets one entry after TCRdb re-called the reads with MiXCR. The sample lists roughly 230,000 distinct CDR3 sequences, over 20% occurring once. The source material was CD8+ T cells from PBMCs. These receptors came from a human donor in good health (CMV status not recorded). Some clones in this sample may be carry-over from other donors' samples. CDR3s include the opening cysteine and the closing phenylalanine or tryptophan. The D gene is left open where the match is weak. Rows may omit the clone size; those that give it use once, few, many or a size class.

TRBV12-3/TRBV12-4,NA,TRBJ2-1,few,CASSWGTNEQFF,TGTGCCAGCAGTTGGGGTACCAATGAGCAGTTCTTC
TRBV30,NA,TRBJ1-2,NA,CAWGEGYGYTF,TGTGCCTGGGGGGAAGGCTATGGCTACACCTTC
TRBV7-7,NA,TRBJ2-5,few,CASSVQRDGQETQYF,TGTGCCAGCAGCGTCCAAAGGGACGGTCAAGAGACCCAGTACTTC
TRBV11-3,TRBD2,TRBJ2-3,NA,CASSPGLAGDRTDTQYF,TGTGCCAGCAGCCCAGGACTAGCGGGGGACCGCACAGATACGCAGTATTTT
TRBV24-1,TRBD2,TRBJ2-1,NA,CATSDFGGDEQFF,TGTGCCACCAGTGATTTTGGGGGGGACGAGCAGTTCTTC
TRBV7-9,NA,TRBJ1-2,few,CASSLARDGYTF,TGTGCCAGCAGCTTAGCGCGGGATGGCTACACCTTC
TRBV7-2,NA,TRBJ1-1,many,CASSRRPGGTEAFF,TGTGCCAGCAGCCGCCGACCGGGGGGCACTGAAGCTTTCTTT
TRBV20-1,NA,TRBJ1-2,many,CSARELGGFDGYTF,TGCAGTGCTAGAGAGCTGGGAGGATTTGATGGCTACACCTTC
TRBV29-1,TRBD1,TRBJ1-1,NA,CSAEGAGGTEAFF,TGCAGCGCTGAGGGGGCAGGTGGGACTGAAGCTTTCTTT
TRBV20-1,NA,TRBJ2-1,NA,CSAREGANNEQFF,TGCAGTGCTAGAGAGGGGGCGAACAATGAGCAGTTCTTC
TRBV4-2,NA,TRBJ2-7,few,CASSQPELREQYF,TGTGCCAGCAGCCAACCGGAGCTACGCGAGCAGTACTTC